This T cell receptor (beta chain) was obtained from a study of CD8 T cells in acute hepatitis C reinfection. Findings and limits, study-wide: NS3-1073 specific cells were too rare to sort at chronic follow-up.

Specified time point: naive CD8 control sorted from an acute-time-point sample. Method: immunoSEQ multiplex PCR; TCRdb's copy keeps in-frame clones and lacks some. The sample contains tens of thousands of clones, approximately 83% of which appear only once. In germline, CDR1 is SGHTA, CDR2 FQGTGA. The CDR3 is 12 amino acids. The ends were cut back, 5 bases at V and 8 bases at J, with 10 bases in the middle. Notes on this clone: Its antigen is unidentified.

The gene calls are TRBV7-3 and TRBJ2-1; no reliable D call. The sequencing sample was made of naive CD8+ T cells from PBMCs. The receptor's source is a woman aged 18-35 years who spontaneously cleared hepatitis C infection. The chain's CDR3 is CASSASPHEQFF. The CDR3 nucleotides are TGTGCCAGCAGCGCATCCCCCCATGAGCAGTTCTTC.